This T cell receptor (beta chain) was retrieved from a study of Ad26.COV2.S vaccination and SARS-CoV-2 variants. Assay used: immunoSEQ multiplex PCR; TCRdb lists only in-frame clones, some missing. Of 350,000 to 500,000 clones detected, approximately 90% appear once; the ten largest clones hold 12%. Losses at the gene ends were 3 bases for V and 3 bases for J; bases not matched to a gene: 9. Germline CDR1 and CDR2: SGHNT and YYREEE (reference sequence). This CDR3 has 17 residues. Treatment specified: some 20 received Ad26.COV2.S at low or high dose, single or two shots; a few received placebo; per-sample allocation not given. The study sampled participants on day 63 after the first vaccine or placebo injection. An adult donor aged 18-55 years was enrolled in Boston.

The clonotype originates from a person aged 18 to 59 who received the Ad26.COV2.S COVID-19 vaccine or a placebo. Sequencing used peripheral blood, obtained in a trial of Ad26.COV2.S vaccine versus placebo. This chain connects TRBV5-4 to TRBJ2-6; 7 positions agree with TRBD1. The CDR3 coding sequence is TGTGCCAGCAGCTCCTTAGGGGGCAGCTTTGGGGCCAACGTCCTGACTTTC. Translated: CASSSLGGSFGANVLTF.